Following are 28 T cell receptor beta chains from one sample sequenced in a study of T cell repertoires in cytomegalovirus infection. No cognate antigen is known for these TCRs. From the reads, TCRdb called clonotypes with MiXCR, one entry per CDR3 protein. Of about 890,000 distinct CDR3 sequences in the sample, around 32% were seen once. The sample was cultured CD8+ T cells from PBMCs, taken from culture after CMV antigen stimulation. These receptors were taken from a human donor in good health (CMV status not recorded). Some clones in this sample may be carry-over from other donors' samples.

The chain recombines TRBV28 with TRBJ1-1, with D hard to call. Trimming cost V 10 bases and J 6 bases, with 15 bases left between them. This CDR3 contains 12 residues. Per germline, CDR1 MDHEN and CDR2 SYDVKM. The DNA of the CDR3 is TGTGCCAACAGCCCCGACGGGGCTGAAGCTTTCTTT. Its protein product is CANSPDGAEAFF.

At least ten counts were recorded for this clonotype. The V gene is TRBV2, the J gene TRBJ1-5; D is undetermined. From germline, CDR1 is SNHLY and CDR2 FYNNEI. V lost 0 bases and J lost 0, with 15 bases in between. The CDR3 extends over 18 amino acids. CDR3 coding DNA: TGTGCCAGCAGTGAAGCAACACAGCACATCCATAGCAATCAGCCCCAGCATTTT. Amino acids: CASSEATQHIHSNQPQHF.

The gene calls are TRBV27 and TRBJ1-1; TRBD1 agrees at 7 bases. Germline trimming cut 5 bases from V and 6 bases from J; bases unmatched to any gene: 3. The germline V gene encodes CDR1 MNHEY and CDR2 SMNVEV (reference sequence). The CDR3 totals 12 residues. This chain's CDR3 is CASSTQGSEAFF. CDR3 DNA sequence: TGTGCCAGCAGTACACAGGGGTCTGAAGCTTTCTTT.

This clonotype was recorded a few times. The J gene is TRBJ2-1, the V gene TRBV4-1, with 10 bases fitting TRBD2. From germline, CDR1 is MGHRA and CDR2 YSYEKL. The V segment lost 5 bases and the J segment 8 bases; nucleotides outside the gene matches: 12. CDR3 size: 16 residues. The CDR3 spells CASSYRERGGSDEQFF. Here the CDR3 DNA reads TGCGCCAGCAGCTACCGGGAGCGGGGGGGCAGCGATGAGCAGTTCTTC.

Many counts were recorded for this clonotype. The chain is built from TRBV15 and TRBJ2-5; TRBD1 matches 7 bases. V was pared by 1 base and J by 2 bases, with 10 bases of the junction left unmatched. The CDR3 is 17 residues long. Germline loops: CDR1 LNHNV, CDR2 YYDKDF (reference sequence). For the CDR3, the DNA is TGTGCCACCAGCAGAGGCAGGGGGACCCGCCGTCAAGAGACCCAGTACTTC. This sequence encodes CATSRGRGTRRQETQYF. Complete variable domain (other parts from reference TRBV15 and TRBJ2-5): DAMVIQNPRYQVTQFGKPVTLSCSQTLNHNVMYWYQQKSSQAPKLLFHYYDKDFNNEADTPDNFQSRRPNTSFCFLDIRSPGLGDTAMYLCATSRGRGTRRQETQYFGPGTRLLVL.

The J gene is TRBJ2-1, the V gene TRBV19; no clear D gene. Germline V gives CDR1 LNHDA, CDR2 SQIVND (reference sequence). The length of the CDR3 is 14 residues. V shed 5 bases and J shed 0 bases, with 8 bases lying between them. The CDR3 DNA sequence: TGTGCCAGTAGTCACGAAACCTCCTACAATGAGCAGTTCTTC. As protein: CASSHETSYNEQFF.

This clonotype was recorded a few times. The genes are TRBV19 and TRBJ2-3; D perhaps matches TRBD2 (5 bases). Germline values: CDR1 LNHDA, CDR2 SQIVND (reference sequence). V dropped 3 bases and J dropped 5 bases, with 21 bases sitting between them. This CDR3 has 17 residues. CDR3 in DNA: TGTGCCAGTAGTATTCGTCCCCCAGGCGGAGAGGGAGATACGCAGTATTTT. Its translation: CASSIRPPGGEGDTQYF. The full variable domain, with the rest looked up from reference TRBV19 and TRBJ2-3, is DGGITQSPKYLFRKEGQNVTLSCEQNLNHDAMYWYRQDPGQGLRLIYYSQIVNDFQKGDIAEGYSVSREKKESFPLTVTSAQKNPTAFYLCASSIRPPGGEGDTQYFGPGTRLTVL.

The V gene is TRBV7-9, the J gene TRBJ2-7; 7 bases line up with TRBD1. Germline loops: CDR1 SEHNR, CDR2 FQNEAQ (reference sequence). This CDR3 spans 15 amino acids. With 1 base clipped from V and 3 bases from J, the junction kept 6 bases outside the gene matches. CDR3 residues: CASSLVRDSGYEQYF. CDR3 bases: TGTGCCAGCAGCTTAGTTAGGGACAGCGGCTACGAGCAGTACTTC.

Comment on this clonotype: One end of the junction varies from germline; a read error may be responsible. This chain connects TRBV12-3 or TRBV12-4 to TRBJ2-7, with 7 bases aligning to TRBD2. The CDR3 is 12 residues long. CDR3 DNA: TGCGCCAGCAGCTTGGGAGGGGTCGAGCAGTACTTC. It is translated as CASSLGGVEQYF.

This chain links TRBV12-3 or TRBV12-4 with TRBJ1-6; 8 bases are shared with TRBD1. CDR3 size: 17 residues. The junction had 11 bases not matched to a gene; V was cut back by 3 bases and J by 7 bases. The CDR3 DNA sequence: TGTGCCAGCAGTTTCGCCCCGGGACAGGCGATAAATTCACCCCTCCACTTT. It encodes CASSFAPGQAINSPLHF.

The rearrangement links TRBV7-9 to TRBJ2-1; D might be TRBD1 (5 bases). This CDR3 comprises 17 residues. The V end was cut by 4 bases, the J end by 0 bases, with 16 bases between. Germline lookup yields CDR1 SEHNR and CDR2 FQNEAQ (reference sequence). The CDR3 DNA reads as TGTGCCAGCAGCTCGCCAGAACAGGAGAGCTCCTACAATGAGCAGTTCTTC. Translation: CASSSPEQESSYNEQFF.

This clonotype was recorded many times. This chain connects TRBV5-6 to TRBJ1-1; 10 nucleotides match TRBD1. Losses at the gene ends were 2 bases for V and 4 bases for J; bases not matched to a gene: 5. Germline-derived CDR1 and CDR2 are SGHDT and YYEEEE. The CDR3 spans 15 residues. CDR3 loop: CASSFLWTGGTEAFF. CDR3 bases: TGTGCCAGCAGCTTTCTCTGGACAGGGGGCACTGAAGCTTTCTTT. Complete variable domain (other parts from reference TRBV5-6 and TRBJ1-1): DAGVTQSPTHLIKTRGQQVTLRCSPKSGHDTVSWYQQALGQGPQFIFQYYEEEERQRGNFPDRFSGHQFPNYSSELNVNALLLGDSALYLCASSFLWTGGTEAFFGQGTRLTVV.

This clonotype was seen only a few times. The genes are TRBV6-2 or TRBV6-3 and TRBJ1-5; D gene uncertain. This CDR3 region has 13 residues. Germline V gene sequence: CDR1 MNHEY, CDR2 SVGEGT. V was trimmed by 6 bases and J by 7 bases, leaving 13 bases between them. CDR3 residues: CASRREPAQPQHF. The CDR3, as DNA: TGTGCCAGCAGAAGGGAGCCGGCCCAGCCCCAGCATTTT.

This chain links TRBV7-8 with TRBJ2-5; D possibly corresponds to TRBD1 (6 bases). Germline CDR1 and CDR2: SGHVS and FQNEAQ. V was cut by 5 bases and J by 1 base, with 14 bases left in between. The CDR3 spans 15 residues. The CDR3 region is CASSTRQEPQETQYF. For the CDR3, the DNA is TGTGCCAGCAGCACCAGACAGGAGCCCCAAGAGACCCAGTACTTC.

The chain recombines TRBV6-5 with TRBJ1-5; D unresolved. V lost 7 bases and J 5 bases, leaving 9 bases between the germline ends. Germline CDR1 reads MNHEY; CDR2 reads SVGAGI. The CDR3 extends over 12 amino acids. This CDR3 reads CASMGGYQPQHF. DNA for the CDR3: TGTGCCAGCATGGGCGGATATCAGCCCCAGCATTTT.

V is TRBV10-1 and J is TRBJ2-2, with TRBD2 as a possible D gene (6 bases). The germline V gene encodes CDR1 WNHNN and CDR2 SYGVQD (reference sequence). CDR3 length: 17 amino acids. The ends were cut back, 8 bases at V and 0 bases at J, with 19 bases in the middle. The chain's CDR3 is CASRRQTGSPNTGELFF. The CDR3 DNA sequence: TGCGCCAGCCGGAGACAAACCGGGAGCCCGAACACCGGGGAGCTGTTTTTT.

This clonotype occurred a few times. The V and J genes are TRBV27 and TRBJ1-2, with a weak D call TRBD1 (5 bases). CDR1 is MNHEY and CDR2 is SMNVEV in the germline V gene (reference sequence). V was shortened by 0 bases and J by 3 bases, with 11 bases between the two germline ends. The CDR3 consists of 15 residues. CDR3 residues: CASSLSRGAYYGYTF. The DNA of the CDR3 is TGTGCCAGCAGTTTATCGAGGGGCGCGTACTATGGCTACACCTTC.

This chain connects TRBV12-3 or TRBV12-4 to TRBJ1-4; D ambiguous. The CDR3 has 16 residues. The V end lost 3 bases, the J end lost 3 bases, and 14 bases lay between the germline ends. The CDR3 protein is CASSFLPILPNEKLFF. For the CDR3, the DNA is TGTGCCAGCAGTTTCCTCCCGATTCTTCCTAATGAAAAACTGTTTTTT.

The table lists this clonotype with many counts. This rearrangement joins TRBV6-2 or TRBV6-3 to TRBJ2-7, with D possibly matching TRBD1 (5 bases). The germline V gene encodes CDR1 MNHEY and CDR2 SVGEGT. Trimming pared 2 bases from V and 3 bases from J, leaving 5 bases between. The CDR3 totals 12 residues. The CDR3 protein is CASSYQGYEQYV. The DNA for the CDR3 is TGTGCCAGCAGTTACCAGGGCTACGAGCAGTACGTC.

This chain connects TRBV7-9 to TRBJ1-6, with D perhaps matching TRBD1 (6 bases). CDR3 length: 15 amino acids. Trimming removed 4 bases from V and 7 bases from J, with 14 bases in between. CDR1 and CDR2 from the germline V gene are SEHNR and FQNEAQ (reference sequence). CDR3 region: CASSSEWTANSPLHF. DNA for the CDR3: TGTGCCAGCAGCTCCGAATGGACAGCAAATTCACCCCTCCACTTT.

The rearrangement joins TRBV4-1 to TRBJ1-5; D is unclear. The ends were cut back, 1 base at V and 0 bases at J, with 7 bases in the middle. Germline assignment: CDR1 MGHRA and CDR2 YSYEKL. This CDR3 region has 15 residues. DNA for the CDR3: TGCGCCAGCAGCCAAGGGACGGTTAGCAATCAGCCCCAGCATTTT. Its protein product is CASSQGTVSNQPQHF.

CDR3 DNA: TGTGCCAGCAGTTACTCTTCGGTGGTGGGATTGGACACTGAAGCTTTCTTT. It codes for CASSYSSVVGLDTEAFF. This chain links TRBV6-5 with TRBJ1-1; unclear D gene. Per germline, CDR1 MNHEY and CDR2 SVGAGI. CDR3 length equals 17 residues. Between the trimmed V and J ends, which lost 0 bases and 3 bases, there was a span of 17 bases.

This clonotype was seen a handful of times. The chain recombines TRBV12-5 with TRBJ2-7, with D unclear. Germline CDR1 LGHNT, CDR2 FRNRAP. V was shortened by 2 bases and J by 3 bases, with 20 bases between the two germline ends. The CDR3 runs to 17 residues. CDR3 coding DNA: TGTGCTAGTGGTTTGTTAACGGACCCGAGGAAGGACTACGAGCAGTACTTC. This sequence encodes CASGLLTDPRKDYEQYF.

This clonotype showed up many times. The chain uses TRBV6-5 and TRBJ2-1, with D unclear. Deletions cut 2 bases from V and 3 bases from J, with 11 bases between. Germline values: CDR1 MNHEY, CDR2 SVGAGI. The CDR3 contains 15 residues. The CDR3 DNA reads TGTGCCAGCAGTTACGGACCCGCGGACTACAATGAGCAGTTCTTC. It codes for CASSYGPADYNEQFF.

The chain joins TRBV27 to TRBJ2-5; 12 bases map to TRBD1. CDR1 MNHEY and CDR2 SMNVEV come from the germline V gene (reference sequence). The length of the CDR3 is 16 residues. V dropped 5 bases and J dropped 5; count of bases not matched to a gene: 9. This CDR3 is CASSTGTGGARETQYF. The CDR3 nucleotides read TGTGCCAGCAGTACGGGGACAGGGGGCGCGAGGGAGACCCAGTACTTC.

V usage is TRBV12-5 and J usage is TRBJ2-1; tentatively, D is TRBD1 or TRBD2 (6 bases each). The CDR3 length is 13 residues. Germline CDR1 and CDR2: LGHNT and FRNRAP. V lost 10 bases to trimming and J lost 8 bases, with 18 bases between them. CDR3 amino acids: CATRGQPPHEQFF. In nucleotides, the CDR3 is TGTGCTACCCGGGGGCAACCCCCTCATGAGCAGTTCTTC.

There are many counts of this clonotype. The J gene is TRBJ2-7, the V gene TRBV7-2, with D uncertain. The germline V gene has CDR1 SGHTA and CDR2 FQGNSA. The CDR3 totals 15 residues. With 5 bases removed from V and 3 bases from J, the gap between germline ends came to 17 bases. This CDR3 reads CASSVSAVVIYEQYF. The CDR3 DNA sequence: TGTGCCAGCAGCGTTTCGGCCGTGGTCATCTACGAGCAGTACTTC.

The chain employs TRBV27 and TRBJ1-6; D is undetermined. This CDR3 contains 15 residues. Germline CDR1 MNHEY, CDR2 SMNVEV (reference sequence). V gave up 5 bases and J gave up 9 bases, with 17 bases separating them. The CDR3 bases are TGTGCCAGCAGTCTCCGCGCAGCCGGACTTTCACCCCTCCACTTT. It yields the protein CASSLRAAGLSPLHF.